This T cell receptor beta chain came from a study of control samples from healthy donors and cancer patients. CDR1 is LGHDT and CDR2 is YNNKEL in the germline V gene (reference sequence). Trimming shortened V by 1 base and J by 4 bases, and 8 bases separated the two germline ends. The CDR3 length is 14 residues. Clones were read by immunoSEQ multiplex PCR, and TCRdb kept only the in-frame ones, dropping some. The sample shows about 59,000 clones, about 92% of them seen only once. The sequence came from a man aged 35-49 years with colorectal cancer. Sequencing used PBMCs. This chain links TRBV3-1 (or the pseudogene TRBV3-2) with TRBJ2-1; D remains unclear. The CDR3 nucleotides read TGTGCCAGCAGCCAAGCCAGAAATTACAATGAGCAGTTCTTC. Amino acids: CASSQARNYNEQFF.